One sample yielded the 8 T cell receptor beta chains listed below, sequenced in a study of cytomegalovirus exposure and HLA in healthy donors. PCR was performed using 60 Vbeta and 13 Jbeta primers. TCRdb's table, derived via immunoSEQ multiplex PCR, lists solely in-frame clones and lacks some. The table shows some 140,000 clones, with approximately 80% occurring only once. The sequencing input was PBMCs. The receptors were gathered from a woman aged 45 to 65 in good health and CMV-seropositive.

The DNA for the CDR3 is TGTGCCAGCAGCCTCCGGGACAGGGGGTTGGAGACCCAGTACTTC. Amino acids: CASSLRDRGLETQYF. This chain uses TRBV5-8 with TRBJ2-5; TRBD1 aligns across 11 bases. The CDR3 spans 15 residues. Trimming at V came to 4 bases and at J to 5 bases, leaving 7 bases not matched to a gene. Germline CDR1 and CDR2: SGHTS and YDEGEE.

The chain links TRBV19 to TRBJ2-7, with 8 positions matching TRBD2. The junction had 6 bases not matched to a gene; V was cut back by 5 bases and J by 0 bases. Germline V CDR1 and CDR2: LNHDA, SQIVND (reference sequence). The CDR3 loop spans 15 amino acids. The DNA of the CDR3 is TGTGCCAGTAGTCCGGGGGGGACTAGCTCCTACGAGCAGTACTTC. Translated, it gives CASSPGGTSSYEQYF.

The CDR3 loop reads CASSYSGLWAGAQYF. The CDR3 bases are TGTGCCAGCAGTTACTCGGGACTATGGGCCGGGGCGCAGTATTTT. The chain uses TRBV6-5 and TRBJ2-3; TRBD2 matches 7 bases. V gave up 0 bases and J gave up 10 bases; unmatched junction bases: 10. CDR3 length: 15 residues. Germline V lookup: CDR1 MNHEY, CDR2 SVGAGI.

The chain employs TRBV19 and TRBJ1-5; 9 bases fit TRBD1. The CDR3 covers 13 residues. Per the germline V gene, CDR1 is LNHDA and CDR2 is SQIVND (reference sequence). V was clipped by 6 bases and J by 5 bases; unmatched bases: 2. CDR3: CASRRTGDQPQHF. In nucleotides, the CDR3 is TGTGCCAGTAGACGGACAGGGGATCAGCCCCAGCATTTT.

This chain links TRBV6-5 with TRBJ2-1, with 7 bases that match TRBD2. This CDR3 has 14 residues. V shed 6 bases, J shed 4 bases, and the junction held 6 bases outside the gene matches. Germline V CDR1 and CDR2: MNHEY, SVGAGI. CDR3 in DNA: TGTGCCAGCAGCGGGGGGATCGCGTACAATGAGCAGTTCTTC. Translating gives CASSGGIAYNEQFF.

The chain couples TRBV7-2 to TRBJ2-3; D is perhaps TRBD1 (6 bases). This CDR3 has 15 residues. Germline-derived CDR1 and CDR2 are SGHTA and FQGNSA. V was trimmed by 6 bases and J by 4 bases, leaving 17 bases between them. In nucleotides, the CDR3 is TGTGCCAGCAGTCTGTCAGGGGCGCCAGCAGATACGCAGTATTTT. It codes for CASSLSGAPADTQYF.

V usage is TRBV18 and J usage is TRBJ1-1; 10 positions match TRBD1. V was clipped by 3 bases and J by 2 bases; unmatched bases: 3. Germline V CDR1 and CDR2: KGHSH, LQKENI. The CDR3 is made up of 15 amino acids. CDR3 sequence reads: CASSPRDRGNTEAFF. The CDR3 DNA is TGTGCCAGCTCACCCCGGGACAGGGGAAACACTGAAGCTTTCTTT.

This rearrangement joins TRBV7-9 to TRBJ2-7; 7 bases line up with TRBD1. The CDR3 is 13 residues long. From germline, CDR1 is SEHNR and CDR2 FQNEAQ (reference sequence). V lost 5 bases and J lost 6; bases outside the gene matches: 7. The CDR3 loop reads CASSQPDRAEQYF. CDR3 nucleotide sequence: TGTGCCAGCAGCCAACCTGACAGGGCCGAGCAGTACTTC.